This T cell receptor beta chain is drawn from a study of control samples from healthy donors and cancer patients. Using immunoSEQ multiplex PCR, the repertoire was profiled, and TCRdb retains in-frame clones only, with some absent. This sample yields approximately 72,000 clones, of which around 89% are seen a single time; under 7.5% belongs to the top ten. The receptor comes from a man aged 45-65 years in good health. The sequencing input was blood.

In nucleotides, the CDR3 is TGCGCCAGCAGCCCCGGCGTGGAACTAGATACGCAGTATTTT. Its protein is CASSPGVELDTQYF. The rearrangement joins TRBV4-3 to TRBJ2-3; the D is unclear. V lost 4 bases and J 5 bases, leaving 13 bases between the germline ends. The CDR3 sequence is 14 residues long. CDR1 and CDR2 from the germline V gene are LGHNA and YSLEER.